A single sample is the source of the 7 T cell receptor beta chains below, sequenced in a study of cytomegalovirus exposure and HLA in healthy donors. PCR amplification relied on 60 Vbeta primers (plus 13 Jbeta primers). Measured with immunoSEQ multiplex PCR; TCRdb has only the in-frame clones, and not every one. Here the sample spans about 130,000 clones, 65% to 75% being singletons. What was sequenced was PBMCs. The receptor set was obtained from a woman aged 45-59 years in good health and CMV-seropositive.

CDR3: CASSVLAGGGGGEQFF. The CDR3 DNA sequence: TGTGCCAGCAGCGTACTAGCGGGGGGCGGGGGGGGCGAGCAGTTCTTC. This chain uses TRBV9 with TRBJ2-1; 11 positions match TRBD2. This CDR3 spans 16 amino acids. Germline V lookup: CDR1 SGDLS, CDR2 YYNGEE. The J segment lost 10 bases and the V segment lost 1 base, leaving 10 bases of the junction unmatched.

The chain combines TRBV9 with TRBJ1-4, with 8 bases identical to TRBD1. The CDR3 covers 17 residues. V dropped 4 bases and J dropped 0; count of bases not matched to a gene: 8. Per germline, CDR1 SGDLS and CDR2 YYNGEE. In nucleotides, the CDR3 is TGTGCCAGCAGCTTCAGACAGGGGCCTGCAACTAATGAAAAACTGTTTTTT. Translation: CASSFRQGPATNEKLFF.

This chain links TRBV23-1 with TRBJ1-5; the D is unclear. TRBV23-1 is known as an ORF, though its function is uncertain. Trimming removed 1 base from V and 7 bases from J, with 11 bases in between. This CDR3 contains 14 residues. The CDR3 region is CASSQYKIIQPQHF. Written as DNA, the CDR3 is TGCGCCAGCAGTCAATACAAGATAATACAGCCCCAGCATTTT.

The chain employs TRBV30 and TRBJ1-2, with TRBD1 matching 9 bases. Per germline, CDR1 GTSNPN and CDR2 SVGIG (reference sequence). This CDR3 is 12 amino acids long. V was pared by 2 bases and J by 7 bases, with 2 bases of the junction left unmatched. In DNA, the CDR3 is TGTGCCTGGAGTCGGACAGGGGTTGGCTACACCTTC. It encodes CAWSRTGVGYTF. Complete variable domain (other parts from reference TRBV30 and TRBJ1-2): SQTIHQWPATLVQPVGSPLSLECTVEGTSNPNLYWYRQAAGRGLQLLFYSVGIGQISSEVPQNLSASRPQDRQFILSSKKLLLSDSGFYLCAWSRTGVGYTFGSGTRLTVV.

The DNA of the CDR3 is TGCGCCTACCTCACTAGCGGGGGGCCCCACACCGGGGAGCTGTTTTTT. This encodes CAYLTSGGPHTGELFF. This chain joins TRBV10-2 and TRBJ2-2, with 12 bases fitting TRBD2. From germline, CDR1 is WSHSY and CDR2 SAAADI. This CDR3 spans 16 amino acids. V lost 11 bases, J lost 3 bases, and 10 bases stayed unmatched.

The chain carries TRBV6-5 and TRBJ2-7, with 9 bases fitting TRBD1. Trimming cost V 10 bases and J 6 bases; bases outside gene matches: 16. The CDR3 is made up of 15 amino acids. From germline, CDR1 is MNHEY and CDR2 SVGAGI. CDR3 in amino acids: CATSQIQGAIGEQYF. CDR3 nucleotide sequence: TGTGCCACCTCTCAAATACAGGGGGCTATCGGCGAGCAGTACTTC.

The rearrangement links TRBV4-1 to TRBJ2-1, with TRBD1 as a possible D gene (5 bases). In germline, CDR1 is MGHRA, CDR2 YSYEKL. Trimming pared 0 bases from V and 2 bases from J, leaving 5 bases between. This CDR3 comprises 14 residues. The CDR3 DNA is TGCGCCAGCAGCCAAGACAGGGCCTACAATGAGCAGTTCTTC. It encodes CASSQDRAYNEQFF.